This TCR beta chain was identified in a study of shared clonotypes between healthy human individuals. Background on the study: A couple of women and a few men aged 18 to 49 made up the donors.

Terminally differentiated effector memory CD45RA+ cells were excluded from the naive CD8 cells, which were CD45RO-negative and positively selected for CCR7. Broader study findings: Sharing across four donors was seen in 4% to 5% of naive CD4 clonotypes.

Clones were read by immunoSEQ multiplex PCR, and TCRdb kept only the in-frame ones, dropping some. Among around 580,000 clones listed, 95% to 98% were seen once. V was shortened by 1 base and J by 7 bases, with 8 bases between the two germline ends. Germline assignment: CDR1 SEHNR and CDR2 FQNEAQ (reference sequence). CDR3 length: 13 residues. This clone has only one observation. Its specificity is unknown. This clonotype originated in a man between 25 and 39 years old in good health. V is TRBV7-9 and J is TRBJ2-1; D gene uncertain. Material for sequencing was naive CD8+ T cells sorted from blood. The CDR3 reads CASSLVQSNEQFF. CDR3 nucleotide sequence: TGTGCCAGCAGCTTAGTCCAAAGTAATGAGCAGTTCTTC. Full variable domain (outside the CDR3, taken from reference TRBV7-9 and TRBJ2-1): DTGVSQNPRHKITKRGQNVTFRCDPISEHNRLYWYRQTLGQGPEFLTYFQNEAQLEKSRLLSDRFSAERPKGSFSTLEIQRTEQGDSAMYLCASSLVQSNEQFFGPGTRLTVL.